This TCR beta chain was sequenced for a study of cytomegalovirus exposure and HLA in healthy donors. As to this clone: Antigen: not known.

Both 60 Vbeta primers and 13 Jbeta primers went into the PCR. Per the original methods: As a later analysis found, there were tens of millions of unique TCR beta chains, of which some 10 million were shared. Profiled with immunoSEQ multiplex PCR; TCRdb holds only in-frame clones, not every one. V and J calls and clone size are copied from that table; D and trimming were computed from the DNA. The sample has about 200,000 clones, around 79% seen once; the top ten hold roughly 1.9%. Germline V gives CDR1 LNHDA, CDR2 SQIVND (reference sequence). Trimming pared 6 bases from V and 8 bases from J, leaving 10 bases between. This CDR3 contains 11 residues. Study-level points and caveats: According to the study, roughly 180 TCR beta chains were cytomegalovirus-associated. Other equally common chains were less clonally expanded than HLA-associated TCR beta chains, a later analysis showed.

V and J are TRBV19 and TRBJ1-1, with a tentative D call TRBD1 (6 bases). This sequence was found in a male donor in good health and CMV-seronegative. Sequenced material: PBMCs. The CDR3 DNA reads TGTGCCAGTAGCCCAGGGGTGGAAGCTTTCTTT. Translating gives CASSPGVEAFF.